The T cell receptor beta chain described here comes from a study of T-cell memory formation after mild COVID-19. Germline CDR1 reads KGHDR; CDR2 reads SFDVKD. The CDR3 spans 13 residues. With 9 bases removed from V and 2 bases from J, the gap between germline ends came to 11 bases. Via MiXCR, TCRdb re-called the 5' RACE reads, giving one row per CDR3 protein. This table holds a few hundred thousand distinct CDR3 sequences, around a fifth found once. This chain uses TRBV24-1 with TRBJ2-3; no clear D gene. The source material was PBMCs or a T cell subset sorted from them (not recorded which). The TCR originated in a man aged 18-30 years who had mild COVID-19 (a few samples of this study predate the infection). Cell type and time point are not known. CDR3 DNA sequence: TGTGCCACCTCCCGGGCCTACACAGATACGCAGTATTTT. Protein sequence: CATSRAYTDTQYF.